The 14 T cell receptor beta chains in this list originate from one sample, sequenced in a study of control samples from healthy donors and cancer patients. Generated by immunoSEQ multiplex PCR, the TCRdb table keeps only in-frame clones and is missing some. Among 85,000 to 100,000 clones, approximately 78% were seen once, and the ten largest hold 2% to 2.5%. Sequenced input: blood. Receptors originate from a man in his sixties in good health.

The chain is built from TRBV7-9 and TRBJ1-2; D ambiguous. Deletions cut 8 bases from V and 9 bases from J, with 22 bases between. This CDR3 region has 14 residues. The germline gives CDR1 SEHNR, CDR2 FQNEAQ (reference sequence). CDR3 nucleotides: TGTGCCAGCCGGACCGTACCTGTCCTAGAGAGCTACACCTTC. As protein: CASRTVPVLESYTF.

This clone was recorded only once. This rearrangement joins TRBV30 to TRBJ1-1; maybe TRBD1 (6 bases). This CDR3 contains 17 residues. Germline CDR1 and CDR2: GTSNPN and SVGIG (reference sequence). V lost 4 bases and J 3 bases, leaving 24 bases between the germline ends. The CDR3 reads CAWTTLGPGVSDTEAFF. In nucleotides, the CDR3 is TGTGCCTGGACCACTCTTGGCCCAGGGGTCTCGGACACTGAAGCTTTCTTT.

The genes are TRBV19 and TRBJ2-6; 9 bases map to TRBD1. In germline, CDR1 is LNHDA, CDR2 SQIVND (reference sequence). V was pared by 3 bases and J by 2 bases, with 5 bases of the junction left unmatched. This CDR3 region has 17 residues. The CDR3 region is CASSISGTGTGANVLTF. CDR3 coding DNA: TGTGCCAGTAGTATTTCCGGGACAGGGACTGGGGCCAACGTCCTGACTTTC.

This chain uses TRBV9 with TRBJ1-2; TRBD1 agrees at 9 bases. Looked up from germline, CDR1 is SGDLS and CDR2 is YYNGEE. CDR3 size: 16 residues. The ends lost 2 bases at V and 2 bases at J; junction bases unmatched: 7. CDR3: CASSVAGQGSNYGYTF. CDR3 bases: TGTGCCAGCAGCGTCGCGGGACAGGGATCCAACTATGGCTACACCTTC.

The chain has TRBV14 and TRBJ1-6; D uncertain. CDR1 is SGHDN, CDR2 FVKESK, per germline. This CDR3 comprises 15 residues. Trimming removed 4 bases at V and 9 bases at J, with 16 bases between. CDR3 bases: TGTGCCAGCAGCCGAAACCGGGCCCCTCGTTCACCCCTCCACTTT. It translates to CASSRNRAPRSPLHF.

The chain has TRBV29-1 and TRBJ2-1, with a tentative D call TRBD1 (5 bases). From germline, CDR1 is SQVTM and CDR2 ANQGSEA. This CDR3 comprises 12 residues. Between the trimmed V and J ends, which lost 6 bases and 4 bases, there was a span of 10 bases. The CDR3 here is CSVYDSYNEQFF. The CDR3 DNA is TGCAGCGTCTACGACAGTTACAATGAGCAGTTCTTC.

The J gene is TRBJ2-7, the V gene TRBV10-3, with D perhaps given as TRBD1 or TRBD2 (5 bases each). The germline gives CDR1 ENHRY, CDR2 SYGVKD. Trimming shortened V by 5 bases and J by 2 bases, and 10 bases separated the two germline ends. The CDR3 has 13 amino acids. CDR3 residues: CAISRDGTYEQYF. In DNA, the CDR3 is TGTGCCATCAGTCGGGACGGAACCTACGAGCAGTACTTC.

The V call is TRBV6-1, the J call TRBJ2-1, with D tentatively TRBD1 or TRBD2 (5 bases each). Germline V CDR1 and CDR2: MNHNS, SASEGT. The V and J ends lost 4 bases and 2 bases respectively, with 15 bases between them. The CDR3 runs 16 residues. The CDR3 reads CASSGEWGLTYNEQFF. The CDR3 DNA sequence: TGTGCCAGCAGTGGAGAGTGGGGGTTAACCTACAATGAGCAGTTCTTC.

The chain carries TRBV7-8 and TRBJ2-2; 10 nucleotides match TRBD2. Germline CDR1 reads SGHVS; CDR2 reads FQNEAQ. The CDR3 loop spans 18 amino acids. V gave up 5 bases and J gave up 2 bases; unmatched junction bases: 11. The CDR3 protein is CASSTFTPSGGNTGELFF. CDR3 sequence (DNA): TGTGCCAGCAGCACCTTTACCCCTAGCGGGGGTAACACCGGGGAGCTGTTTTTT.

The chain joins TRBV5-1 to TRBJ1-2; D ambiguous. CDR1 is SGHRS, CDR2 YFSETQ, per germline. The CDR3 runs 13 residues. V lost 0 bases and J 4 bases, leaving 7 bases between the germline ends. The CDR3 region has the DNA TGCGCCAGCAGCTTGGAAGGCAGCTATGGCTACACCTTC. As protein: CASSLEGSYGYTF.

The chain is built from TRBV19 and TRBJ1-4, with 7 bases that match TRBD1. Looked up from germline, CDR1 is LNHDA and CDR2 is SQIVND (reference sequence). V lost 3 bases and J lost 4; bases outside the gene matches: 5. There are 15 residues in the CDR3. The CDR3 region has the DNA TGTGCCAGTAGTATTTGGACAGGCGATAATGAAAAACTGTTTTTT. This sequence encodes CASSIWTGDNEKLFF. Complete variable domain (other parts from reference TRBV19 and TRBJ1-4): DGGITQSPKYLFRKEGQNVTLSCEQNLNHDAMYWYRQDPGQGLRLIYYSQIVNDFQKGDIAEGYSVSREKKESFPLTVTSAQKNPTAFYLCASSIWTGDNEKLFFGSGTQLSVL.

The chain couples TRBV27 to TRBJ2-7; 7 nucleotides match TRBD1. Looked up from germline, CDR1 is MNHEY and CDR2 is SMNVEV (reference sequence). The CDR3 runs to 14 residues. After removal of 2 bases from V and 0 bases from J, the junction contained 1 base not matched to a gene. CDR3 coding DNA: TGTGCCAGCAGTTTAGGGGACAGCTCCTACGAGCAGTACTTC. Translating it yields CASSLGDSSYEQYF.

In DNA, the CDR3 is TGTGCCTGGAGTCGTGGGGGTAGGTACGAGCAGTACTTC. This encodes CAWSRGGRYEQYF. This chain links TRBV30 with TRBJ2-7; D is possibly TRBD1 or TRBD2 (5 bases each). CDR1 is GTSNPN and CDR2 is SVGIG in the germline V gene (reference sequence). Deletions cut 2 bases from V and 4 bases from J, with 12 bases between. The CDR3 extends over 13 amino acids.

The chain links TRBV20-1 to TRBJ1-1; tentative D call: TRBD1 (6 bases). In germline, CDR1 is DFQATT, CDR2 SNEGSKA (reference sequence). This CDR3 is 11 amino acids long. V lost 5 bases and J 8 bases, leaving 12 bases between the germline ends. The CDR3 bases are TGCAGTGCTTCCCGACAGGACGAAGCTTTCTTT. It is translated as CSASRQDEAFF.